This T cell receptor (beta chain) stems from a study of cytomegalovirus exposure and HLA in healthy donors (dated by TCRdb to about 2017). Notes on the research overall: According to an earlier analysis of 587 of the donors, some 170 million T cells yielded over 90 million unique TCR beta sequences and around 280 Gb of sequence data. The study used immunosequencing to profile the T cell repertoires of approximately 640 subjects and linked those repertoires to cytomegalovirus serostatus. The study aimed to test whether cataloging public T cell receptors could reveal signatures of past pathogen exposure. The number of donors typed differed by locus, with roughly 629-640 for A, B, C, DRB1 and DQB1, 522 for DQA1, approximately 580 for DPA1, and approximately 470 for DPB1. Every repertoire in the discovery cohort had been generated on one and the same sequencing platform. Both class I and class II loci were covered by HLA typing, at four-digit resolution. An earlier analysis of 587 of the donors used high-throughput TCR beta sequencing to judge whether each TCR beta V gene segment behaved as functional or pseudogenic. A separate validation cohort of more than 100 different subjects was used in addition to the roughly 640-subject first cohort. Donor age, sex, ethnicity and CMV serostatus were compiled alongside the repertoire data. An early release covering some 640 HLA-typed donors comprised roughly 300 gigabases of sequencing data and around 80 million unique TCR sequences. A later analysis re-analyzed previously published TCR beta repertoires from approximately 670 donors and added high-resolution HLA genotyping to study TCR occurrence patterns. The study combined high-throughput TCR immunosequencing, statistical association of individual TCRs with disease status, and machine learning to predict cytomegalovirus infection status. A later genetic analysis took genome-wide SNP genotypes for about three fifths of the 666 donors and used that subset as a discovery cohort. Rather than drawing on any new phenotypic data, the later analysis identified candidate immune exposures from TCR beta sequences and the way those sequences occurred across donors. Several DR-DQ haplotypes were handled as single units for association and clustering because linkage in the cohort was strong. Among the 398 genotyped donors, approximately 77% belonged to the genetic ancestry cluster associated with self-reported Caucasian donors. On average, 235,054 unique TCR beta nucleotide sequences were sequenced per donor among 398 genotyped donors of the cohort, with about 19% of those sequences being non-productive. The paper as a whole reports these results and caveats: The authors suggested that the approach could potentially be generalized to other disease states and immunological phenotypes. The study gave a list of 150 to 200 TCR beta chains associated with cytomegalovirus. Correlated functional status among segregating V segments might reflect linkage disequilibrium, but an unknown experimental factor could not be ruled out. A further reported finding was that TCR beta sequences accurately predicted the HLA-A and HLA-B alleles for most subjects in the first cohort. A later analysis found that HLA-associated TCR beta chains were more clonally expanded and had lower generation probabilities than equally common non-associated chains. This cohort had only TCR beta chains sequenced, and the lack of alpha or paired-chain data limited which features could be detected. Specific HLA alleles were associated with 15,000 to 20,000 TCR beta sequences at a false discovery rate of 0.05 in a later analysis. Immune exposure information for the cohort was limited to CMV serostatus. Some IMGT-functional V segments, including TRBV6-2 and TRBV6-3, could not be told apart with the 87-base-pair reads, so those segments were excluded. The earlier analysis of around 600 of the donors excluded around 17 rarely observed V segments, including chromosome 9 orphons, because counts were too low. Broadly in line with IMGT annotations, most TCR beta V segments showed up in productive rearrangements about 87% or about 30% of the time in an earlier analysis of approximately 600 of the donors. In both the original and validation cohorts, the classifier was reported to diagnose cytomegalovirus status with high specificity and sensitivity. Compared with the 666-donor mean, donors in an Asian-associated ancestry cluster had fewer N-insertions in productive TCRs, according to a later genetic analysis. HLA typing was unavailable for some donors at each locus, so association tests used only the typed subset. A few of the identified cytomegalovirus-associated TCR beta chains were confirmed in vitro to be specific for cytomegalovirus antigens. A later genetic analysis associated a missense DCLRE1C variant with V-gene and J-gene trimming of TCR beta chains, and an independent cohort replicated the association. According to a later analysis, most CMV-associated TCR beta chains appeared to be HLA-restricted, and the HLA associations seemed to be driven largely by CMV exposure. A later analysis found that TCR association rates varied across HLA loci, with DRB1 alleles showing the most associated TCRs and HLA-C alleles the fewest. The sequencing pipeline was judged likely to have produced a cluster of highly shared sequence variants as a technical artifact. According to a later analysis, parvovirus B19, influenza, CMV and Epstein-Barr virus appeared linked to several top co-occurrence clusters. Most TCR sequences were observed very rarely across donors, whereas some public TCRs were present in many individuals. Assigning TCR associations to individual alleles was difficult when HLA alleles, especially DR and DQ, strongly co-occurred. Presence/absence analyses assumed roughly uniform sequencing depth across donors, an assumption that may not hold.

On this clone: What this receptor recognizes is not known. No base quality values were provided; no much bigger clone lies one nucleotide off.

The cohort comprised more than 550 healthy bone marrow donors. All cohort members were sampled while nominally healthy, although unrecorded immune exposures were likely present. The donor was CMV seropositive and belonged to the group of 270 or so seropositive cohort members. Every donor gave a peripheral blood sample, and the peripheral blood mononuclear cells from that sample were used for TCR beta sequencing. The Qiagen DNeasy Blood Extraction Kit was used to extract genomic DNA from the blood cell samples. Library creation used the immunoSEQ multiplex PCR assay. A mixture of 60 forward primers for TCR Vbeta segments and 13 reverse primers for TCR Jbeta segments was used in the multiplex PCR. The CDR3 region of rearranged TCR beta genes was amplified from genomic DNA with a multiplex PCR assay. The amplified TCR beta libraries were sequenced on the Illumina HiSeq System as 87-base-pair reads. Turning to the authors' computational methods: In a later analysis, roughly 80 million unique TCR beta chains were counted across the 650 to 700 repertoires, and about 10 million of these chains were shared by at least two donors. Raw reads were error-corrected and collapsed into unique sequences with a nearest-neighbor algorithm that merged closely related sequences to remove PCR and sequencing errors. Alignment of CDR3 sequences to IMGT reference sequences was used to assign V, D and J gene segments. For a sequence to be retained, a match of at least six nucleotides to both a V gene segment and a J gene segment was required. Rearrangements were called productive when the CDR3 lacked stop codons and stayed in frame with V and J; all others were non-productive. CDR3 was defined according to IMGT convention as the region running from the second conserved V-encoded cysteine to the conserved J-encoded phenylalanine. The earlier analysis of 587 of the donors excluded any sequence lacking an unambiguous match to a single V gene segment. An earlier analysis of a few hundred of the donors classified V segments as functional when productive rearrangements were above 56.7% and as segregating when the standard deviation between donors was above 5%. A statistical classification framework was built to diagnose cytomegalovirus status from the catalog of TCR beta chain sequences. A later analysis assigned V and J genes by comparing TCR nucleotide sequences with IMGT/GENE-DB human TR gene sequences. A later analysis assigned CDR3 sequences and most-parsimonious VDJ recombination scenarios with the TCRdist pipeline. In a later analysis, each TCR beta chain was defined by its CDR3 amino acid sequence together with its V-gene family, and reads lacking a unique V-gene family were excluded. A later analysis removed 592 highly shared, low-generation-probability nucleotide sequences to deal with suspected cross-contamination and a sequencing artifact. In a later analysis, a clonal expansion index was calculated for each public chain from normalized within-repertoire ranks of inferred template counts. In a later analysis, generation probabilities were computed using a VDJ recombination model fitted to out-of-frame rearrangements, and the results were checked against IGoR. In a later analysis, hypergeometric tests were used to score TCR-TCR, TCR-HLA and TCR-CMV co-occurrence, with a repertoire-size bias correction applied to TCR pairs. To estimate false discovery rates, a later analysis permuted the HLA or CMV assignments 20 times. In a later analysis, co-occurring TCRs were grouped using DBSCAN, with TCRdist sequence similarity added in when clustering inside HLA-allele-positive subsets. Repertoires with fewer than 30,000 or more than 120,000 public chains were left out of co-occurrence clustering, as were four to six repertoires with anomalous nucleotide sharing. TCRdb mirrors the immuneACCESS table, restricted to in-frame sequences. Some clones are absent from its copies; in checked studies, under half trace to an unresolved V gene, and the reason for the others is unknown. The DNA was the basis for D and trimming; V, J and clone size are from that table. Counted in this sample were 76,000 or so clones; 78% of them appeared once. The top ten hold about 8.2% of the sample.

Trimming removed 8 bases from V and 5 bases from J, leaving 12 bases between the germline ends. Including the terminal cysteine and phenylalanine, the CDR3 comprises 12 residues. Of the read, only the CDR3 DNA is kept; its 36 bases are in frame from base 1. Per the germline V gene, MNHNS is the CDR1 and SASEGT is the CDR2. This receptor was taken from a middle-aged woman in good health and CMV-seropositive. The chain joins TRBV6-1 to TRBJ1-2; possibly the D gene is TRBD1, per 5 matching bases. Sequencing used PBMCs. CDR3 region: CASREGEYGYTF. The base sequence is TGTGCCAGCCGGGAAGGGGAGTATGGCTACACCTTC.